This TCR beta chain was identified during a study of CD8 T cells in ankylosing spondylitis. Overall study results and limits: Researchers report that disease-linked clones proved CD8+ and relatively rare in peripheral blood. Roughly eight highly homologous variants made up a TCR beta motif that seemed to typify ankylosing spondylitis blood. Disease-associated clones were reportedly significantly overrepresented in matched ankylosing spondylitis synovial fluid.

5'-RACE, quantitative and with molecular barcodes, yielded the TCR beta libraries. TCRdb passed the 5' RACE reads through MiXCR, listing each CDR3 protein once. The table includes some 200,000 distinct CDR3 sequences, 6% to 8.5% detected once. This clonotype was found many times. Its specificity is unknown. V dropped 4 bases and J dropped 5 bases, with 15 bases sitting between them. From germline, CDR1 is SGHRS and CDR2 YFSETQ. This CDR3 is built from 15 residues. The chain employs TRBV5-1 and TRBJ2-2, with D perhaps matching TRBD1 or TRBD2 (5 bases each). The material sequenced was blood, either unsorted or a sorted T cell fraction (not recorded which). The sequence came from a male donor with ankylosing spondylitis. This CDR3 reads CASSPPEWGTGELFF. The CDR3 nucleotides are TGCGCCAGCAGCCCGCCAGAATGGGGGACCGGGGAGCTGTTTTTT.